Listed below are T cell receptor beta chains from one sample, sequenced in a study of T-cell reconstitution after alpha-beta-depleted transplantation in children. MiXCR, run by TCRdb on the PCR reads, gives a single entry per CDR3 protein. The sample records approximately 800,000 distinct CDR3 sequences, under 20% being singletons. Sequencing was performed on PBMCs, mostly from graft donor cells, taken 360 days after TCRalphabeta/CD19-depleted stem cell transplant. The receptors come from a male patient younger than 18 who had a stem cell transplant for acute lymphoblastic leukemia, so the T cells may come from the graft donor. CDR3s include the opening cysteine and the closing phenylalanine or tryptophan. The order of the fields is clone size, D gene, J gene, V gene, CDR3 protein, CDR3 DNA. A D gene is named only where the DNA matches it firmly. Clone size is given for some rows only: seen once, a few or many times, or a class if the clone is expanded.

>few|-|TRBJ2-1|TRBV5-1
CASSWGAIGLSYNEQFF
TGCGCCAGCAGCTGGGGGGCCATCGGCCTGTCCTACAATGAGCAGTTCTTC
>many|-|TRBJ2-7|TRBV9
CASSVGGAAAYEQYF
TGTGCCAGCAGCGTAGGGGGCGCAGCAGCCTACGAGCAGTACTTC
>-|-|TRBJ1-2|TRBV25-1
CASSFTGGYYGYTF
TGTGCCAGCAGTTTCACCGGAGGCTACTATGGCTACACCTTC
>-|TRBD2|TRBJ2-7|TRBV9
CASSAAAGGSYEQYF
TGTGCCAGCAGCGCCGCGGCGGGAGGGTCCTACGAGCAGTACTTC
>many|-|TRBJ2-7|TRBV12-3/TRBV12-4
CASSFMIVTDEQYF
TGTGCCAGCAGTTTTATGATCGTGACAGATGAGCAGTACTTC
>few|TRBD2|TRBJ2-5|TRBV25-1
CASSDTWTSRETQYF
TGTGCCAGCAGTGATACTTGGACTAGCAGGGAGACCCAGTACTTC
>few|TRBD1|TRBJ2-1|TRBV19
CASSLTSYRTGGYNEQFF
TGTGCCAGTAGTCTTACCTCCTATAGGACAGGGGGCTACAATGAGCAGTTCTTC
>-|-|TRBJ2-1|TRBV5-5
CASSLEMLGQGGRDEQFF
TGTGCCAGCAGCTTGGAGATGCTCGGGCAGGGGGGAAGGGATGAGCAGTTCTTC
>-|TRBD2|TRBJ2-1|TRBV7-6
CASSLAFGSGRPYNEQFF
TGTGCCAGCAGCTTAGCTTTTGGTAGCGGGAGGCCCTACAATGAGCAGTTCTTC
>few|TRBD2|TRBJ2-1|TRBV10-1
CASSQTSGLYNEQFF
TGCGCCAGCAGCCAGACTAGCGGATTATACAATGAGCAGTTCTTC
>-|TRBD2|TRBJ2-1|TRBV29-1
CSVVGTSGLNEQFF
TGCAGCGTTGTCGGGACTAGCGGTCTCAATGAGCAGTTCTTC
>-|-|TRBJ1-5|TRBV20-1
CSARYGWTGNQPQHF
TGCAGTGCTAGGTATGGATGGACGGGTAATCAGCCCCAGCATTTT
>many|-|TRBJ2-7|TRBV28
CASTEGGRPHEQYF
TGTGCCAGCACCGAGGGGGGACGGCCCCACGAGCAGTACTTC
>-|TRBD1|TRBJ1-1|TRBV12-3/TRBV12-4
CASSSGFIGGVNTEAFF
TGTGCCAGCAGTTCCGGCTTTATAGGGGGCGTGAACACTGAAGCTTTCTTT
>once|TRBD1|TRBJ2-1|TRBV7-3
CASSFHTGGSYNEQFF
TGTGCCAGCAGCTTCCATACAGGGGGATCCTACAATGAGCAGTTCTTC
>few|TRBD1|TRBJ1-5|TRBV20-1
CSARDRGRGQPQHF
TGCAGTGCTAGAGACAGGGGGCGCGGTCAGCCCCAGCATTTT
>few|TRBD2|TRBJ2-1|TRBV10-2
CASSEPIGLAGLDEQFF
TGCGCCAGCAGTGAGCCTATCGGACTAGCGGGACTCGATGAGCAGTTCTTC
>-|-|TRBJ2-2|TRBV7-8
CASSLTFTGELFF
TGTGCCAGCAGCTTGACCTTCACCGGGGAGCTGTTTTTT
>few|-|TRBJ2-7|TRBV4-1
CASSPQRGSNYEQYF
TGCGCCAGCAGCCCTCAGAGAGGATCAAACTACGAGCAGTACTTC
>few|-|TRBJ2-5|TRBV21-1
CASSKGEDRGRETQYF
TGTGCCAGCAGCAAAGGAGAAGACAGGGGGCGAGAGACCCAGTACTTC
>-|TRBD2|TRBJ2-5|TRBV19
CASSALSGRVQETQYF
TGTGCCAGTAGTGCCTTGAGCGGGAGGGTCCAAGAGACCCAGTACTTC